The rows below give T cell receptor beta chains drawn from one sample of a study of shared clonotypes between healthy human individuals. Only in-frame clones appear in the TCRdb table, and some are missing; sequencing was by immunoSEQ multiplex PCR. The table includes some 2,400,000 clones, roughly 95% detected once. The specimen was naive CD4+ T cells sorted from blood. These receptors were taken from a man younger than 35 in good health. Both conserved end residues are part of each CDR3. The D gene is left open where the match is weak. Clone size is given for some rows only: seen once, a few or many times, or a class if the clone is expanded.

>TRBJ1-6|-|few|TRBV5-6
CASSLEREDSPLHF
TGTGCCAGCAGCTTGGAAAGGGAAGATTCACCCCTCCACTTT
>TRBJ1-3|-|-|TRBV5-1
CASSLAGTLIGNTIYF
TGCGCCAGCAGCTTGGCCGGAACTCTGATCGGAAACACCATATATTTT
>TRBJ2-5|TRBD2|-|TRBV5-1
CASSLGLAGRETQYF
TGCGCCAGCAGCTTGGGGCTAGCGGGAAGGGAGACCCAGTACTTC
>TRBJ2-5|TRBD1|-|TRBV10-3
CAISDRDRVGETQYF
TGTGCCATCAGTGATCGGGACAGGGTAGGAGAGACCCAGTACTTC
>TRBJ1-2|TRBD1|-|TRBV6-1
CASSESTSVVGQGGYYGYTF
TGTGCCAGCAGTGAATCTACCTCGGTAGTTGGGCAGGGGGGATATTATGGCTACACCTTC
>TRBJ1-3|TRBD1|-|TRBV6-5
CASRGGSSGNTIYF
TGTGCCAGCAGAGGGGGCTCCTCTGGAAACACCATATATTTT
>TRBJ2-5|-|-|TRBV11-2
CASSRDVEETQYF
TGTGCCAGCAGCCGGGACGTTGAAGAGACCCAGTACTTC
>TRBJ2-1|-|once|TRBV9
CASSVGTNYNEQFF
TGTGCCAGCAGCGTAGGGACTAACTACAATGAGCAGTTCTTC
>TRBJ2-3|-|-|TRBV5-1
CASTAGKSTDTQYF
TGCGCCAGCACGGCGGGGAAAAGCACAGATACGCAGTATTTT
>TRBJ1-3|TRBD1|-|TRBV9
CASSLRQGSSGNTIYF
TGTGCCAGCAGCCTCCGACAGGGGAGCTCTGGAAACACCATATATTTT
>TRBJ2-5|-|-|TRBV5-1
CASSLYGGRQGETQYF
TGCGCCAGCAGCTTGTATGGGGGGAGACAGGGAGAGACCCAGTACTTC
>TRBJ1-6|-|once|TRBV5-1
CASSLGELQNSPLHF
TGCGCCAGCAGCTTGGGAGAACTACAGAATTCACCCCTCCACTTT
>TRBJ1-2|-|once|TRBV7-2
CASTSGGPNYGYTF
TGTGCCAGCACCTCCGGGGGACCTAACTATGGCTACACCTTC
>TRBJ1-1|-|-|TRBV19
CASNPSRANTEAFF
TGTGCCAGTAACCCTAGCCGGGCGAACACTGAAGCTTTCTTT
>TRBJ2-5|-|-|TRBV20-1
CSASTETQYF
TGCAGTGCTAGCACGGAGACCCAGTACTTC
>TRBJ1-2|TRBD1|-|TRBV5-1
CASSSGATGIGYTF
TGCGCCAGCAGCTCGGGGGCGACAGGGATCGGCTACACCTTC
>TRBJ2-7|TRBD1|-|TRBV4-1
CASSQVPGQGPYEQYF
TGCGCCAGCAGCCAAGTTCCGGGACAGGGGCCCTACGAGCAGTACTTC
>TRBJ1-6|-|-|TRBV25-1
CASSTTGNSPLHF
TGTGCCAGCAGTACAACAGGGAATTCACCCCTCCACTTT
>TRBJ1-1|-|-|TRBV19
CASSPIGGSNTEAFF
TGTGCCAGTAGCCCCATTGGGGGGTCGAACACTGAAGCTTTCTTT
>TRBJ2-1|TRBD2|-|TRBV5-1
CASSLEGVESGKQFF
TGCGCCAGCAGCTTGGAGGGAGTAGAGAGCGGGAAGCAGTTCTTC
>TRBJ1-1|-|-|TRBV27
CASRPGRAPYTEAFF
TGTGCCAGCAGACCCGGGAGGGCCCCTTACACTGAAGCTTTCTTT
>TRBJ2-3|-|once|TRBV7-2
CASTPPRAPGTDTQYF
TGTGCCAGCACCCCGCCACGTGCTCCCGGCACAGATACGCAGTATTTT
>TRBJ2-5|-|-|TRBV18
CASSPPAGETQYF
TGTGCCAGCTCACCACCCGCAGGAGAGACCCAGTACTTC
>TRBJ1-6|-|-|TRBV9
CASSVGPDYNSPLHF
TGTGCCAGCAGCGTAGGGCCAGATTATAATTCACCCCTCCACTTT
>TRBJ1-1|-|-|TRBV2
CASSLTANTEAFF
TGTGCCAGCAGTCTGACTGCGAACACTGAAGCTTTCTTT